The 18 T cell receptor beta chains below all came from one sample that was sequenced in a study of blood T cell repertoires in COVID-19. TCRdb's copy holds only in-frame clones and misses some; the assay was immunoSEQ multiplex PCR. The table lists roughly 330,000 clones, about 82% of them singletons. Sequences were obtained from peripheral blood. These receptors were taken from a woman aged 50 to 60 with acute or convalescent COVID-19.

The rearrangement links TRBV14 to TRBJ2-3, with D perhaps TRBD2 (6 bases). The V and J ends lost 8 bases and 3 bases respectively, with 15 bases between them. Germline loops: CDR1 SGHDN, CDR2 FVKESK. This CDR3 is 14 amino acids long. CDR3 sequence: CASSLASGTDTQYF. The CDR3 DNA sequence: TGTGCCAGCTCGCTAGCGTCGGGAACAGATACGCAGTATTTT. The full variable domain, its missing parts supplied by reference TRBV14 and TRBJ2-3, is EAGVTQFPSHSVIEKGQTVTLRCDPISGHDNLYWYRRVMGKEIKFLLHFVKESKQDESGMPNNRFLAERTGGTYSTLKVQPAELEDSGVYFCASSLASGTDTQYFGPGTRLTVL.

This rearrangement joins TRBV6-5 to TRBJ2-3; D call uncertain. This CDR3 has 13 amino acids. CDR1 MNHEY and CDR2 SVGAGI come from the germline V gene. Trimming cost V 6 bases and J 4 bases, with 11 bases left between them. For the CDR3, the DNA is TGTGCCAGCAGACTACAAGTGTCAGATACGCAGTATTTT. Translation: CASRLQVSDTQYF.

The chain couples TRBV5-4 to TRBJ1-1; no clear D. Germline CDR1 SGHNT, CDR2 YYREEE (reference sequence). The CDR3 extends over 14 amino acids. Trimming left V 2 bases short and J 1 base short, with 9 bases between. CDR3 bases: TGTGCCAGCAGCTTCGGAGACCCGAACACTGAAGCTTTCTTT. Translated: CASSFGDPNTEAFF.

The chain has TRBV2 and TRBJ1-2; tentative D call: TRBD1 (5 bases). The V gene lost 4 bases and the J gene lost 7 bases, with 10 bases spanning the gap. Looked up from germline, CDR1 is SNHLY and CDR2 is FYNNEI. This CDR3 spans 12 amino acids. Here the CDR3 DNA reads TGTGCCAGCAGTGTCTGGGGCGGTGGCTACACCTTC. Encoded protein: CASSVWGGGYTF.

The chain links TRBV20-1 to TRBJ2-7; 8 nucleotides match TRBD2. The germline gives CDR1 DFQATT, CDR2 SNEGSKA (reference sequence). CDR3 length: 14 amino acids. J gave up 0 bases and V 5 bases, and 6 bases lay outside the gene matches. The CDR3 loop is CSAGGLAPSYEQYF. The CDR3 region has the DNA TGCAGTGCTGGTGGACTAGCCCCCTCCTACGAGCAGTACTTC.

The V gene is TRBV19, the J gene TRBJ1-5, with TRBD1 matching over 8 bases. The junction had 9 bases not matched to a gene; V was cut back by 5 bases and J by 6 bases. Looked up from germline, CDR1 is LNHDA and CDR2 is SQIVND (reference sequence). This CDR3 has 15 residues. CDR3 sequence: CASSSDWTGPQPQHF. As DNA, the CDR3 is TGTGCCAGTAGTTCTGATTGGACAGGGCCTCAGCCCCAGCATTTT.

The rearrangement uses TRBV6-2 or TRBV6-3 and TRBJ1-1; D uncertain. From germline, CDR1 is MNHEY and CDR2 SVGEGT. The CDR3 length is 16 residues. Trimming left V 2 bases short and J 1 base short, with 14 bases between. CDR3 bases: TGTGCCAGCAGTTACCTAGAGTTGATACAGAACACTGAAGCTTTCTTT. This codes for CASSYLELIQNTEAFF.

This chain uses TRBV19 with TRBJ2-1; TRBD2 agrees at 14 bases. The CDR3 length is 16 residues. Trimming removed 7 bases from V and 7 bases from J; junction bases left unmatched: 9. Germline V lookup: CDR1 LNHDA, CDR2 SQIVND (reference sequence). CDR3 region: CASTGGLAGEVNEQFF. Written as DNA, the CDR3 is TGTGCCAGTACGGGGGGACTAGCGGGAGAGGTTAATGAGCAGTTCTTC.

The chain joins TRBV6-5 to TRBJ1-2; D is uncertain. Germline V gives CDR1 MNHEY, CDR2 SVGAGI. The V and J ends lost 3 bases and 3 bases respectively, with 8 bases between them. The CDR3 spans 13 residues. This chain's CDR3 is CASSYTPDYGYTF. The CDR3 DNA sequence: TGTGCCAGCAGTTATACGCCGGACTATGGCTACACCTTC.

This chain uses TRBV4-1 with TRBJ1-5; 7 positions match TRBD1. Per the germline V gene, CDR1 is MGHRA and CDR2 is YSYEKL. The CDR3 covers 16 residues. J gave up 3 bases and V 4 bases, and 9 bases lay outside the gene matches. This CDR3 is CASSRILTGDNQPQHF. CDR3 bases: TGCGCCAGCAGCCGTATCCTTACAGGGGACAATCAGCCCCAGCATTTT.

The chain is built from TRBV7-2 and TRBJ2-3, with D possibly matching TRBD2 (5 bases). The CDR3 is made up of 14 amino acids. V was trimmed by 5 bases and J by 2 bases, leaving 11 bases between them. Germline V lookup: CDR1 SGHTA, CDR2 FQGNSA. The CDR3 DNA reads as TGTGCCAGCAGCCCGCGGGCCGACACAGATACGCAGTATTTT. Its translation is CASSPRADTDTQYF. The full variable domain, with the rest looked up from reference TRBV7-2 and TRBJ2-3, is GAGVSQSPSNKVTEKGKDVELRCDPISGHTALYWYRQSLGQGLEFLIYFQGNSAPDKSGLPSDRFSAERTGGSVSTLTIQRTQQEDSAVYLCASSPRADTDTQYFGPGTRLTVL.

The table lists this clone with a few counts. This chain connects TRBV5-1 to TRBJ2-5, with D possibly being TRBD2 (5 bases). Trimming removed 5 bases at V and 3 bases at J, with 23 bases between. CDR1 and CDR2 (germline): SGHRS, YFSETQ. The CDR3 is 17 residues long. The CDR3 nucleotides read TGCGCCAGCAGTTTTAGCGTTTTGAGTCAATCGAAAGAGACCCAGTACTTC. Protein sequence: CASSFSVLSQSKETQYF.

The chain couples TRBV29-1 to TRBJ2-3; possible D gene TRBD2, 7 bases. Germline V CDR1 and CDR2: SQVTM, ANQGSEA. Between the trimmed V and J ends, which lost 7 bases and 4 bases, there was a span of 21 bases. The CDR3 contains 15 residues. CDR3 sequence (DNA): TGCAGCGGAGGGGGAGCGGGATCAAGGGCAGATACGCAGTATTTT. As protein: CSGGGAGSRADTQYF.

In its sample, this clone was seen a few times. The chain is built from TRBV9 and TRBJ1-2; D may be TRBD1 (6 bases). Germline V gene lookup returns CDR1 SGDLS and CDR2 YYNGEE. The V end was cut by 0 bases, the J end by 4 bases, with 10 bases between. This CDR3 comprises 14 residues. CDR3 sequence reads: CASSVGLGGYGYTF. The CDR3 nucleotides are TGTGCCAGCAGCGTAGGTTTAGGGGGCTATGGCTACACCTTC. Drawing the rest from reference TRBV9 and TRBJ1-2, the complete variable domain is DSGVTQTPKHLITATGQRVTLRCSPRSGDLSVYWYQQSLDQGLQFLIQYYNGEERAKGNILERFSAQQFPDLHSELNLSSLELGDSALYFCASSVGLGGYGYTFGSGTRLTVV.

The CDR3 DNA follows: TGTGCCAGCAGCTTTGCAGGGCTGAATCAGCCCCAGCATTTT. Its translation: CASSFAGLNQPQHF. The V call is TRBV7-2, the J call TRBJ1-5; the D gene is possibly TRBD1 (5 bases). The CDR3 contains 14 residues. CDR1 is SGHTA and CDR2 is FQGNSA in the germline V gene. The V end lost 3 bases, the J end lost 4 bases, and 10 bases lay between the germline ends.

This clone was seen more than once but under ten times. The chain uses TRBV6-5 and TRBJ1-5; no reliable D call. Between the trimmed V and J ends, which lost 2 bases and 6 bases, there was a span of 8 bases. Germline loops: CDR1 MNHEY, CDR2 SVGAGI. The CDR3 has 13 residues. In DNA, the CDR3 is TGTGCCAGCAGTTACCTCCCGGGTCAGCCCCAGCATTTT. Amino acid sequence: CASSYLPGQPQHF.

The chain recombines TRBV7-9 with TRBJ2-1; 12 nucleotides match TRBD2. In germline, CDR1 is SEHNR, CDR2 FQNEAQ (reference sequence). Trimming at V came to 6 bases and at J to 7 bases, leaving 10 bases not matched to a gene. This CDR3 is built from 16 residues. The DNA of the CDR3 is TGTGCCAGCAGAACCGGACTAGCGGGAATTAGAAATGAGCAGTTCTTC. Translated: CASRTGLAGIRNEQFF.

V and J are TRBV11-2 and TRBJ2-7; no firm D call. Germline V CDR1 and CDR2: SGHAT, FQNNGV. V dropped 3 bases and J dropped 0 bases, with 6 bases sitting between them. The CDR3 covers 13 residues. CDR3 nucleotide sequence: TGTGCCAGCAGCTTCGTCGGCTCCTACGAGCAGTACTTC. As protein: CASSFVGSYEQYF.